What follows describes a single T cell receptor beta chain. The CDR3 is 15 amino acids. The sample comes from a study of blood T cell repertoires in COVID-19. Study-level information: Collection of acute and convalescent COVID-19 samples took place in the United States, Italy and Spain. PBMCs, B-cell-depleted T cells, or T cells were the source of the cDNA or gDNA that made up the material.

In the original analysis: Estimation of nucleated cell counts relied on the amplification of reference gene primers. Generated by immunoSEQ multiplex PCR, the TCRdb table keeps only in-frame clones and is missing some. From that table come the V and J calls and clone size; the DNA was used to work out D and trimming. The data show roughly 100,000 clones, more than 70% seen once. This receptor was identified in a woman aged 60-70 years with acute or convalescent COVID-19. The chain combines TRBV21-1 with TRBJ1-1. TRBV21-1 is a recognized pseudogene. Sequenced: peripheral blood. The DNA of the CDR3 is TGTGCCAGCAGCAAAGGCCCCCGGGGGAACACTGAAGCTTTCTTT. Protein: CASSKGPRGNTEAFF.